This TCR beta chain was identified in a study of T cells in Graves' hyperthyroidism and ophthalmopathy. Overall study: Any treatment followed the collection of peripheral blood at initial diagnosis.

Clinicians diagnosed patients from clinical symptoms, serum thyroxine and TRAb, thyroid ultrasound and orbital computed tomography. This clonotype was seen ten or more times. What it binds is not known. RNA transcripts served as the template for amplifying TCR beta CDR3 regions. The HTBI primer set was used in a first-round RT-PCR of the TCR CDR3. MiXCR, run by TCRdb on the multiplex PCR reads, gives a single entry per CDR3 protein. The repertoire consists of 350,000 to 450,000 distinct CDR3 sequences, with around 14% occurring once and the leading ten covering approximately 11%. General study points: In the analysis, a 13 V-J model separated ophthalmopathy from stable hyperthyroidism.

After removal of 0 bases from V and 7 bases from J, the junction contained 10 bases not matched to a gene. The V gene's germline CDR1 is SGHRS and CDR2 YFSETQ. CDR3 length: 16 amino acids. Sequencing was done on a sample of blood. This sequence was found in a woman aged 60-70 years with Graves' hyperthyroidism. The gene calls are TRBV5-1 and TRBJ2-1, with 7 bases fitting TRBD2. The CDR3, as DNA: TGCGCCAGCAGCTTGGTACCTGGGGCGGGAGTTAATGAGCAGTTCTTC. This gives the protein CASSLVPGAGVNEQFF.